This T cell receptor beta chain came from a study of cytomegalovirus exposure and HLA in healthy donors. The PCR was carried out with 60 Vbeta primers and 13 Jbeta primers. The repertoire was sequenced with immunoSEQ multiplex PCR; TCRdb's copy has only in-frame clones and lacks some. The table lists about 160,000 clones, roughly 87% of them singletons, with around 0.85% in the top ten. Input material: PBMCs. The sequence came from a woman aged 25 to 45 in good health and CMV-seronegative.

Here the CDR3 DNA reads TGTGCCAGCAGTACCCCCGTTGGCCACGAGCAGTACTTC. This gives the protein CASSTPVGHEQYF. V usage is TRBV6-5 and J usage is TRBJ2-7; D remains unclear. The germline V gene encodes CDR1 MNHEY and CDR2 SVGAGI. This CDR3 contains 13 residues. V lost 5 bases to trimming and J lost 5 bases, with 13 bases between them.